These 23 T cell receptor beta chains share one sample of origin, sequenced in a study of PD-L1 blockade in urothelial cancer. Time point meaning: peripheral blood 6 weeks after treatment start. This table comes from immunoSEQ multiplex PCR, and its TCRdb copy is limited to in-frame clones, with some not included. The table lists approximately 40,000 clones, approximately 86% of them singletons. This sample comprised PBMCs, obtained around atezolizumab (anti-PD-L1) treatment. The origin of the receptors is a man aged 55-75 years with urothelial cancer.

The rearrangement joins TRBV30 to TRBJ2-1; D uncertain. Per germline, CDR1 GTSNPN and CDR2 SVGIG (reference sequence). V lost 1 base and J 3 bases, leaving 4 bases between the germline ends. The CDR3 has 12 amino acids. This CDR3 is CAWSASYNEQFF. The CDR3 coding sequence is TGTGCCTGGAGTGCGAGCTACAATGAGCAGTTCTTC.

This chain uses TRBV28 with TRBJ1-2; no reliable D call. Germline CDR1 is MDHEN and CDR2 is SYDVKM. V gave up 6 bases and J gave up 3 bases, with 8 bases separating them. The CDR3 length is 12 residues. The CDR3 sequence: CASSSRDYGYTF. In DNA, the CDR3 is TGTGCCAGCAGCTCCCGGGACTATGGCTACACCTTC.

The CDR3 DNA reads TGTGCCATCAGGCCGGGACAGGGGGCCGACGAGCAGTACTTC. Its protein is CAIRPGQGADEQYF. The rearrangement uses TRBV10-3 and TRBJ2-7; 12 bases are a match to TRBD1. This CDR3 is 14 amino acids long. Germline values: CDR1 ENHRY, CDR2 SYGVKD. The V gene end was trimmed by 6 bases and the J gene end by 5 bases; junction bases not matched to a gene: 5.

The J gene is TRBJ2-3, the V gene TRBV5-8; D might be TRBD1 (5 bases). CDR1 and CDR2 (germline): SGHTS, YDEGEE. The CDR3 spans 13 residues. Trimming left V 4 bases short and J 5 bases short, with 11 bases between. CDR3 DNA: TGTGCCAGCAGCAGCAGGGTTTTAGATACGCAGTATTTT. This gives the protein CASSSRVLDTQYF. Full variable domain (missing parts from reference TRBV5-8 and TRBJ2-3): EAGVTQSPTHLIKTRGQQATLRCSPISGHTSVYWYQQALGLGLQFLLWYDEGEERNRGNFPPRFSGRQFPNYSSELNVNALELEDSALYLCASSSRVLDTQYFGPGTRLTVL.

V usage is TRBV5-5 and J usage is TRBJ2-7; 7 bases match TRBD1. V was pared by 4 bases and J by 2 bases, with 9 bases of the junction left unmatched. The germline V gene encodes CDR1 SGHKS and CDR2 YYEKEE (reference sequence). The CDR3 runs to 15 residues. CDR3 in amino acids: CASSLGRGTTYEQYF. DNA for the CDR3: TGTGCCAGCAGCCTAGGCAGGGGGACCACCTACGAGCAGTACTTC.

V usage is TRBV29-1 and J usage is TRBJ2-3; TRBD2 matches at 8 bases. Looked up from germline, CDR1 is SQVTM and CDR2 is ANQGSEA. This CDR3 spans 14 amino acids. V shed 2 bases, J shed 2 bases, and the junction held 3 bases outside the gene matches. The CDR3 is CSVEKAGVTDTQYF. The CDR3, as DNA: TGCAGCGTTGAAAAAGCGGGGGTCACAGATACGCAGTATTTT.

The V and J genes are TRBV15 and TRBJ1-2; D not certain. The CDR3 covers 13 residues. The V gene lost 5 bases and the J gene lost 3 bases, with 10 bases spanning the gap. Germline V gene data show CDR1 as LNHNV and CDR2 as YYDKDF (reference sequence). CDR3 protein: CATSSVFDYGYTF. In DNA, the CDR3 is TGTGCCACCAGCTCCGTATTTGACTATGGCTACACCTTC.

The gene calls are TRBV7-2 and TRBJ1-2; 9 nucleotides align to TRBD1. This CDR3 region has 15 residues. V lost 5 bases to trimming and J lost 4 bases; unmatched junction nucleotides: 8. Per germline, CDR1 SGHTA and CDR2 FQGNSA. The CDR3 protein is CASSLRDRETYGYTF. The DNA of the CDR3 is TGTGCCAGCAGCCTCCGGGACAGGGAGACCTATGGCTACACCTTC.

This chain joins TRBV12-5 and TRBJ2-6; 9 positions agree with TRBD1. CDR3 length: 17 amino acids. Germline V gene data show CDR1 as LGHNT and CDR2 as FRNRAP. V shed 5 bases, J shed 1 base, and the junction held 6 bases outside the gene matches. CDR3 DNA sequence: TGTGCTAGTGGTCCCGGACAGGGGACTTCTGGGGCCAACGTCCTGACTTTC. Amino acid sequence: CASGPGQGTSGANVLTF.

This sequence joins TRBV27 and TRBJ1-2; no clear D. The germline V gene has CDR1 MNHEY and CDR2 SMNVEV (reference sequence). The CDR3 sequence is 13 residues long. Trimming took 3 bases from V and 5 from J, leaving 10 bases between them. Here the CDR3 reads CASSLTSGYGYTF. In DNA, the CDR3 is TGTGCCAGCAGTTTGACCTCAGGTTATGGCTACACCTTC.

V gene TRBV5-1 combines with J gene TRBJ2-1, with TRBD2 matching over 10 bases. This CDR3 contains 17 residues. Germline CDR1 and CDR2: SGHRS and YFSETQ. V shed 0 bases, J shed 0 bases, and the junction held 3 bases outside the gene matches. As DNA, the CDR3 is TGCGCCAGCAGCTTGGTAGCGGGGGGCCTCTCCTACAATGAGCAGTTCTTC. It specifies CASSLVAGGLSYNEQFF. The full variable domain, with the rest looked up from reference TRBV5-1 and TRBJ2-1, is KAGVTQTPRYLIKTRGQQVTLSCSPISGHRSVSWYQQTPGQGLQFLFEYFSETQRNKGNFPGRFSGRQFSNSRSEMNVSTLELGDSALYLCASSLVAGGLSYNEQFFGPGTRLTVL.

The CDR3 spells CASSWETSGRAREQYF. DNA for the CDR3: TGTGCCAGCAGTTGGGAGACTAGCGGGAGGGCACGCGAGCAGTACTTC. The chain recombines TRBV27 with TRBJ2-7, with TRBD2 identical over 14 bases. V gave up 4 bases and J gave up 6 bases; unmatched junction bases: 8. This CDR3 region has 16 residues. The V gene's germline CDR1 is MNHEY and CDR2 SMNVEV (reference sequence).

The chain links TRBV27 to TRBJ2-1, with TRBD1 matching over 8 bases. The junction had 3 bases not matched to a gene; V was cut back by 3 bases and J by 8 bases. This CDR3 spans 13 amino acids. The germline CDR1 and CDR2 sequences are MNHEY and SMNVEV (reference sequence). The CDR3: CASSFQGADEQFF. The CDR3 DNA follows: TGTGCCAGCAGTTTTCAGGGGGCTGATGAGCAGTTCTTC.

V is TRBV15 and J is TRBJ2-7, with 10 nucleotides matching TRBD1. There are 16 residues in the CDR3. V lost 0 bases and J lost 1; bases outside the gene matches: 3. Looked up from germline, CDR1 is LNHNV and CDR2 is YYDKDF (reference sequence). CDR3 sequence reads: CATSRDRDRGSYEQYF. The CDR3 DNA reads as TGTGCCACCAGCAGAGATAGGGACAGGGGATCCTACGAGCAGTACTTC.

The V call is TRBV18, the J call TRBJ1-2; D remains unclear. CDR1 KGHSH and CDR2 LQKENI come from the germline V gene. The ends were cut back, 4 bases at V and 3 bases at J, with 18 bases in the middle. The CDR3 length is 16 residues. The CDR3 region is CASSQPSGVGDYGYTF. CDR3 DNA: TGTGCCAGCTCACAACCGTCCGGGGTTGGCGACTATGGCTACACCTTC.

This sequence joins TRBV29-1 and TRBJ2-3; 9 bases map to TRBD1. CDR1 and CDR2 from the germline V gene are SQVTM and ANQGSEA. The CDR3 spans 12 residues. J lost 9 bases, V lost 3 bases, and 4 bases had no gene match. CDR3: CSVERTGDTQYF. CDR3 DNA sequence: TGCAGCGTTGAGAGGACAGGGGACACGCAGTATTTT.

This sequence joins TRBV30 and TRBJ2-6, with D hard to call. Trimming pared 4 bases from V and 2 bases from J, leaving 3 bases between. Looked up from germline, CDR1 is GTSNPN and CDR2 is SVGIG (reference sequence). The CDR3 is 12 amino acids. The CDR3: CAWTAGANVLTF. In nucleotides, the CDR3 is TGTGCCTGGACTGCTGGGGCCAACGTCCTGACTTTC.

The rearrangement uses TRBV5-1 and TRBJ2-7, with 8 bases aligning to TRBD1. The V and J ends lost 4 bases and 3 bases, in that order; junction bases with no gene match: 15. The length of the CDR3 is 17 residues. The V gene's germline CDR1 is SGHRS and CDR2 YFSETQ. This CDR3 is CASSASPTGGSGYEQYF. CDR3 nucleotides: TGCGCCAGCAGCGCTTCTCCCACAGGGGGGTCTGGCTACGAGCAGTACTTC.

This clone appeared a single time. The chain recombines TRBV18 with TRBJ1-5; TRBD1 aligns across 7 bases. The germline V gene encodes CDR1 KGHSH and CDR2 LQKENI. This CDR3 has 14 amino acids. After removal of 6 bases from V and 3 bases from J, the junction contained 5 bases not matched to a gene. CDR3 DNA: TGTGCCAGCTCTCAGACAGGGTCCAATCAGCCCCAGCATTTT. Amino acid sequence: CASSQTGSNQPQHF. The full variable domain, with the rest looked up from reference TRBV18 and TRBJ1-5, is NAGVMQNPRHLVRRRGQEARLRCSPMKGHSHVYWYRQLPEEGLKFMVYLQKENIIDESGMPKERFSAEFPKEGPSILRIQQVVRGDSAAYFCASSQTGSNQPQHFGDGTRLSIL.

Only a few counts were recorded for this clone. The chain joins TRBV19 to TRBJ1-1; 12 bases fit TRBD1. This CDR3 comprises 18 residues. Trimming cost V 4 bases and J 3 bases; bases outside gene matches: 12. Germline V lookup: CDR1 LNHDA, CDR2 SQIVND (reference sequence). The CDR3 is CASSTDPGQGAKDTEAFF. The CDR3 DNA follows: TGTGCCAGTAGTACAGATCCGGGACAGGGGGCTAAGGACACTGAAGCTTTCTTT.

The chain links TRBV11-2 to TRBJ2-1, with D unclear. With 4 bases removed from V and 4 bases from J, the gap between germline ends came to 8 bases. The CDR3 contains 13 residues. From germline, CDR1 is SGHAT and CDR2 FQNNGV. The DNA for the CDR3 is TGTGCCAGCAGCTCTGAGACTTACAATGAGCAGTTCTTC. Its translation is CASSSETYNEQFF.

The chain uses TRBV7-3 and TRBJ2-3, with 9 bases fitting TRBD1. CDR1 SGHTA and CDR2 FQGTGA come from the germline V gene. Trimming took 2 bases from V and 3 from J; bases not matched to a gene: 12. This CDR3 is 18 amino acids long. The DNA for the CDR3 is TGTGCCAGCAGCTTAGGTACACCGGGACAGGGCTATACAGATACGCAGTATTTT. It translates to CASSLGTPGQGYTDTQYF.

The chain carries TRBV5-4 and TRBJ2-7; TRBD2 matches 12 bases. The V and J ends lost 3 bases and 5 bases, in that order; junction bases with no gene match: 6. CDR1 and CDR2 (germline): SGHNT, YYREEE (reference sequence). This CDR3 region has 15 residues. DNA for the CDR3: TGTGCCAGCAGCTCGCTAGCGGGAGGGCCCCACGAGCAGTACTTC. Its protein product is CASSSLAGGPHEQYF.